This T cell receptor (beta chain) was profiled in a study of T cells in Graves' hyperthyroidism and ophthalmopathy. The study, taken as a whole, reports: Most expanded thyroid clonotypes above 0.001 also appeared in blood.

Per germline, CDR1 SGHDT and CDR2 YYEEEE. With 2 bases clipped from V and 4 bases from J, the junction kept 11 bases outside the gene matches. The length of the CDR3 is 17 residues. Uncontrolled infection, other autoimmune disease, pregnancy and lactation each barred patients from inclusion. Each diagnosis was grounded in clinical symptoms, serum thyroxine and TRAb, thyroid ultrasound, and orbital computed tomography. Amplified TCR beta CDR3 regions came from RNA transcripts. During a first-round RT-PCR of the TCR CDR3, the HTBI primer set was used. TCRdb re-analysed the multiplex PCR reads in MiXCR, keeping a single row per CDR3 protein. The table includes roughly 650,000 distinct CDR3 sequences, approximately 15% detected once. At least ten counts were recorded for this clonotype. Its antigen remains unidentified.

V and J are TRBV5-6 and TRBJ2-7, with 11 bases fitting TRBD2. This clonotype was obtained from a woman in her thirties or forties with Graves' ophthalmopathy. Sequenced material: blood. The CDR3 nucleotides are TGTGCCAGCAGCTTACTAGCGGGAGCATCCCTCGGGTACGAGCAGTACTTC. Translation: CASSLLAGASLGYEQYF.